This T cell receptor beta chain is drawn from a study of T cell responses to AZD1222 COVID-19 vaccine. Study-wide background: Combined were second doses at about 4 or about 12 weeks.

Clones were sequenced by immunoSEQ multiplex PCR, and TCRdb holds only the in-frame ones, with some missing. The data show about 150,000 clones, 85% to 95% seen once. This CDR3 is built from 14 residues. CDR1 is MGHDK, CDR2 SYGVNS, per germline. Trimming removed 4 bases from V and 0 bases from J, with 9 bases in between. Concerning this clone itself: Its antigen is not known.

Study findings and constraints: Among AZD1222 vaccinees, only six were seropositive at baseline. Reports indicate that nearly half of spike-specific TCRs are directed at unmutated variant regions.

This chain links TRBV25-1 with TRBJ1-2; the D gene is possibly TRBD1 (5 bases). The material sequenced was peripheral blood, taken on day 0 of AZD1222 vaccination. The receptor was isolated from an adult in good health. CDR3 nucleotide sequence: TGTGCCAGCAGTGGGGGGGACGCTAACTATGGCTACACCTTC. It yields the protein CASSGGDANYGYTF.